The next 14 T cell receptor beta chains were all read from a single sample in a study of CD8+CD57+ T cells in acquired aplastic anemia. Profiles of TCR beta VDJ and CDR3 were generated from a genomic DNA template. MiXCR, applied by TCRdb to the reads, yields one record per CDR3 protein. The sample holds 50,000 or so distinct CDR3 sequences, approximately 50% seen once. Patients who underwent sequencing had shown CD8+CD57+ cell expansion by flow cytometry. The sequenced sample consisted of sorted CD4+, CD8+, or CD8+CD57+ T cells (not recorded which) from PBMCs. The receptors come from a human donor with aplastic anemia.

V and J are TRBV15 and TRBJ1-6; D uncertain. The length of the CDR3 is 13 residues. V was pared by 1 base and J by 5 bases, with 3 bases between. Per the germline V gene, CDR1 is LNHNV and CDR2 is YYDKDF (reference sequence). Here the CDR3 reads CATSRGDNSPLHF. CDR3 sequence (DNA): TGTGCCACCAGCAGAGGGGATAATTCACCCCTCCACTTT.

The chain uses TRBV19 and TRBJ2-3, with D possibly being TRBD1 or TRBD2 (6 bases each). This CDR3 region has 13 residues. Germline V CDR1 and CDR2: LNHDA, SQIVND (reference sequence). Trimming stripped 6 bases from V and 5 bases from J, with 12 bases between. CDR3 residues: CASSLRGEDTQYF. Written as DNA, the CDR3 is TGTGCCAGTAGCCTAAGGGGGGAAGATACGCAGTATTTT.

In this sample, this clonotype turned up a few times. A read error is possible here, since a much larger clone lies one base away. The genes are TRBV5-1 and TRBJ1-4; TRBD1 might be the D (5 bases). The CDR3 is 15 residues long. Trimming pared 9 bases from V and 8 bases from J, leaving 23 bases between. Germline V gene lookup returns CDR1 SGHRS and CDR2 YFSETQ. The CDR3 region has the DNA TGCGCCAACAAACCCCACGAAGGGGCTAGGGAAAAACTGTTTTTT. Amino acids: CANKPHEGAREKLFF. The full variable domain, with the rest looked up from reference TRBV5-1 and TRBJ1-4, is KAGVTQTPRYLIKTRGQQVTLSCSPISGHRSVSWYQQTPGQGLQFLFEYFSETQRNKGNFPGRFSGRQFSNSRSEMNVSTLELGDSALYLCANKPHEGAREKLFFGSGTQLSVL.

There are many counts of this clonotype. This chain links TRBV7-9 with TRBJ1-2, with D unclear. V gave up 5 bases and J gave up 1 base, with 14 bases separating them. Germline-derived CDR1 and CDR2 are SEHNR and FQNEAQ (reference sequence). This CDR3 is built from 15 residues. The DNA for the CDR3 is TGTGCCAGCAGCGGGATTGAAATTATTAACTATGGCTACACCTTC. Protein product: CASSGIEIINYGYTF.

This clonotype was recorded at least ten times. The V call is TRBV5-6, the J call TRBJ2-7; TRBD1 is a possible D gene (6 bases). This CDR3 has 14 residues. The ends were cut back, 4 bases at V and 0 bases at J, with 11 bases in the middle. From germline, CDR1 is SGHDT and CDR2 YYEEEE. CDR3 DNA sequence: TGTGCCAGCAGCCCGGGACAAATCTCCTACGAGCAGTACTTC. Its protein product is CASSPGQISYEQYF.

The chain combines TRBV29-1 with TRBJ1-1, with unresolved D. The CDR3 is 11 residues long. Trimming removed 4 bases from V and 0 bases from J, with 3 bases in between. Per germline, CDR1 SQVTM and CDR2 ANQGSEA. The CDR3 DNA reads as TGCAGCGTTGTTGTGAACACTGAAGCTTTCTTT. This codes for CSVVVNTEAFF.

V and J are TRBV20-1 and TRBJ2-7, with D possibly matching TRBD2 (6 bases). Trimming stripped 6 bases from V and 0 bases from J, with 12 bases between. This CDR3 comprises 13 residues. Germline V gives CDR1 DFQATT, CDR2 SNEGSKA (reference sequence). As DNA, the CDR3 is TGCAGTGCCGCGGGGCTAAGCTCCTACGAGCAGTACTTC. It codes for CSAAGLSSYEQYF.

This clonotype has at least ten counts. One end of the junction is discordant with germline, which a read error may explain. V usage is TRBV7-8 and J usage is TRBJ1-1, with D perhaps TRBD1 (6 bases). Per the germline V gene, CDR1 is SGHVS and CDR2 is FQNEAQ. This CDR3 contains 13 residues. CDR3 sequence: CASTLGGAAEAFF. DNA for the CDR3: TGTGCCAGCACCTTAGGGGGGGCCGCTGAAGCTTTCTTT.

The chain has TRBV7-8 and TRBJ2-2; D might be TRBD2 (7 bases). This CDR3 contains 16 residues. Germline-derived CDR1 and CDR2 are SGHVS and FQNEAQ. With 6 bases removed from V and 2 bases from J, the gap between germline ends came to 16 bases. CDR3 loop: CASSLRGGLNTGELFF. For the CDR3, the DNA is TGTGCCAGCAGTTTAAGGGGGGGGCTTAACACCGGGGAGCTGTTTTTT.

This clonotype was observed many times. The chain joins TRBV9 to TRBJ2-1; D may be TRBD1 or TRBD2 (5 bases each). This CDR3 is 14 amino acids long. Between the trimmed V and J ends, which lost 0 bases and 5 bases, there was a span of 9 bases. Per germline, CDR1 SGDLS and CDR2 YYNGEE. The DNA of the CDR3 is TGTGCCAGCAGCGTAGGGGACCGGGACAATGAGCAGTTCTTC. As protein: CASSVGDRDNEQFF.

J is TRBJ2-2 and V is TRBV20-1; 9 positions match TRBD1. CDR3 length: 16 amino acids. J gave up 3 bases and V 2 bases, and 7 bases lay outside the gene matches. The V gene's germline CDR1 is DFQATT and CDR2 SNEGSKA (reference sequence). The CDR3 coding sequence is TGCAGTGCTAGATTCGACAGGGGGTCGTACACCGGGGAGCTGTTTTTT. This gives the protein CSARFDRGSYTGELFF.

Comments on this clonotype: Because it lacks the conserved phenylalanine or tryptophan at the end, this CDR3 is likely a read error. This rearrangement joins TRBV2 to TRBJ2-7; 10 nucleotides match TRBD2. V shed 5 bases and J 3 bases; nucleotides not matched to a gene: 7. This CDR3 spans 15 amino acids. Germline-derived CDR1 and CDR2 are SNHLY and FYNNEI. The CDR3 DNA follows: TGTGCCAGCAGTTCCGGACTAGCGGAGAACTACGAGCAGTACGCC. It yields the protein CASSSGLAENYEQYA.

Only one count was recorded for this clonotype. This chain joins TRBV7-2 and TRBJ1-5; maybe TRBD1 (6 bases). The CDR3 length is 15 residues. Trimming stripped 1 base from V and 3 bases from J, with 10 bases between. Germline assignment: CDR1 SGHTA and CDR2 FQGNSA. CDR3 amino acids: CASSLVGQYNQPQHF. For the CDR3, the DNA is TGTGCCAGCAGCTTAGTTGGACAGTACAATCAGCCCCAGCATTTT.

The chain is built from TRBV4-1 and TRBJ1-2; D is undetermined. Looked up from germline, CDR1 is MGHRA and CDR2 is YSYEKL. V dropped 4 bases and J dropped 7 bases, with 19 bases sitting between them. The CDR3 is 15 amino acids. CDR3 loop: CASSPGPGHVRGYTF. CDR3 bases: TGCGCCAGCAGCCCTGGACCGGGTCATGTTCGTGGCTACACCTTC.